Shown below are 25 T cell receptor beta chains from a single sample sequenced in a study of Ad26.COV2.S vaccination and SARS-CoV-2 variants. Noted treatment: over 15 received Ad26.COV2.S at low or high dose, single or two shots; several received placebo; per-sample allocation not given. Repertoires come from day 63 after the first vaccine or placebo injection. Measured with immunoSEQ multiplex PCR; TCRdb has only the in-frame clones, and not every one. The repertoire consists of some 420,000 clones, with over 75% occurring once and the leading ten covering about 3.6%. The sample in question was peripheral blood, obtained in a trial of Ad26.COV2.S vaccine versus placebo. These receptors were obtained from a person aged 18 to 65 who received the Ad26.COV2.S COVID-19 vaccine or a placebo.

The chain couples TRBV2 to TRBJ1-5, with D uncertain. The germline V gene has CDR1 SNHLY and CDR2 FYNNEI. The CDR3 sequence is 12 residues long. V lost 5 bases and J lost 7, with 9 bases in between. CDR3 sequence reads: CASSWEEQPQHF. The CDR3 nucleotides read TGTGCCAGCAGTTGGGAAGAGCAGCCCCAGCATTTT.

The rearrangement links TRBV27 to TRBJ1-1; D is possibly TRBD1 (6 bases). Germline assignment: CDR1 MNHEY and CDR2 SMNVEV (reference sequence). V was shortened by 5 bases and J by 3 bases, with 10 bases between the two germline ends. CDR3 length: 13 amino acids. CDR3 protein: CASSPRGDTEAFF. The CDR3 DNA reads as TGTGCCAGCAGTCCGAGGGGGGACACTGAAGCTTTCTTT.

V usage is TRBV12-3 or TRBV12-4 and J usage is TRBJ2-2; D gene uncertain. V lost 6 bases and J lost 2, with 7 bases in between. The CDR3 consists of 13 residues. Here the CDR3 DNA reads TGTGCCAGCAGCCAGAGTAACACCGGGGAGCTGTTTTTT. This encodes CASSQSNTGELFF.

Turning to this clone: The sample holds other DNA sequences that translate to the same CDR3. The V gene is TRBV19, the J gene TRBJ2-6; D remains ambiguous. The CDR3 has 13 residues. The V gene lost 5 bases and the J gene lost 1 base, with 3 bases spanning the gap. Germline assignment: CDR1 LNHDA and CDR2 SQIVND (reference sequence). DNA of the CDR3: TGTGCCAGTAGTGATTCTGGGGCCAACGTCCTGACTTTC. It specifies CASSDSGANVLTF.

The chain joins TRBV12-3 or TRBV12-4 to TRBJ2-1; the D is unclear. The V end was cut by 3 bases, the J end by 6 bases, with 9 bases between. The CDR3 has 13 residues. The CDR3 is CASSFGKTNEQFF. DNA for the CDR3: TGTGCCAGCAGTTTTGGAAAAACCAATGAGCAGTTCTTC.

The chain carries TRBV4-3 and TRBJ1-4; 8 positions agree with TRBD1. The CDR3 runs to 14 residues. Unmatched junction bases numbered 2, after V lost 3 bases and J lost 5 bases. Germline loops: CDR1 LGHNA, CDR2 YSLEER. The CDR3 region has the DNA TGCGCCAGCAGCCATGGACAGGGCAATGAAAAACTGTTTTTT. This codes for CASSHGQGNEKLFF.

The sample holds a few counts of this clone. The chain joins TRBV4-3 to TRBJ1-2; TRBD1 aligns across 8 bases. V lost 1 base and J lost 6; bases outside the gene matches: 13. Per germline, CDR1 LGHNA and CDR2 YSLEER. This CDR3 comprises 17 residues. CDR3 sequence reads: CASSQGGSMTGENGYTF. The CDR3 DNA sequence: TGCGCCAGCAGCCAAGGGGGAAGTATGACAGGGGAGAATGGCTACACCTTC.

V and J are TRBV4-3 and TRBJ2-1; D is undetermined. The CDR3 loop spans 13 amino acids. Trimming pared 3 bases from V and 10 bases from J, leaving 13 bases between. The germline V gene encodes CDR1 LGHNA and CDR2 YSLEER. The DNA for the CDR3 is TGCGCCAGCAGCCATGGCAACTCGAGGGAGCAGTTCTTC. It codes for CASSHGNSREQFF.

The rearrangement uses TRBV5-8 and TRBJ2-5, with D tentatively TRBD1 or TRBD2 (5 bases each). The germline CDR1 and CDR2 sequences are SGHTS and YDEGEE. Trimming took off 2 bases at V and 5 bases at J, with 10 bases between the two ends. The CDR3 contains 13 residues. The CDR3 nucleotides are TGTGCCAGCAGCTTTTCCGGGACGGAGACCCAGTACTTC. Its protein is CASSFSGTETQYF.

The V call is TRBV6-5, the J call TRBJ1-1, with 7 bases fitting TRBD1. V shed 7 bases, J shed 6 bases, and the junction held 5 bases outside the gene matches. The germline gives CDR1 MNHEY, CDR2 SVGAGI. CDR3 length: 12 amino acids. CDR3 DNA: TGTGCCAGCATTTCAGGGGGGTCTGAAGCTTTCTTT. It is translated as CASISGGSEAFF.

CDR3 in amino acids: CASSSIQGSDEQYF. CDR3 sequence (DNA): TGTGCCAGCAGTTCCATTCAGGGGTCCGACGAGCAGTACTTC. The chain uses TRBV27 and TRBJ2-7, with D maybe TRBD1 (6 bases). Germline V lookup: CDR1 MNHEY, CDR2 SMNVEV (reference sequence). The V and J ends lost 4 bases and 5 bases respectively, with 15 bases between them. This CDR3 region has 14 residues.

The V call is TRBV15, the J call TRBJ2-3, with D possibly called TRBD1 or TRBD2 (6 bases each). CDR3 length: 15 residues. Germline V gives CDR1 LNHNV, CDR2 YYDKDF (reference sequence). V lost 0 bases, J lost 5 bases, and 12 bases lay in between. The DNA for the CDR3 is TGTGCCACCAGCAGAGATAGGAGGGGGATAGATACGCAGTATTTT. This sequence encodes CATSRDRRGIDTQYF.

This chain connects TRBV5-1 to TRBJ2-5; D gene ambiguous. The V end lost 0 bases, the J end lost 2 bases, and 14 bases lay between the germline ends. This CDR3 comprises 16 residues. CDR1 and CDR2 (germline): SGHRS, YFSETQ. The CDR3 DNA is TGCGCCAGCAGCTTGGGGGTGGGGAAGCCGCAAGAGACCCAGTACTTC. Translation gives CASSLGVGKPQETQYF.

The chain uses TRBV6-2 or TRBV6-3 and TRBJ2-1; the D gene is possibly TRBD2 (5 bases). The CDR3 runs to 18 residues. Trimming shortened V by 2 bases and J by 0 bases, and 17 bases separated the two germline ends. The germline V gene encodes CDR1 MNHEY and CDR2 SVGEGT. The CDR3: CASSYTSLDFDSYNEQFF. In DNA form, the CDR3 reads TGTGCCAGCAGTTACACCTCCCTGGACTTCGACTCCTACAATGAGCAGTTCTTC.

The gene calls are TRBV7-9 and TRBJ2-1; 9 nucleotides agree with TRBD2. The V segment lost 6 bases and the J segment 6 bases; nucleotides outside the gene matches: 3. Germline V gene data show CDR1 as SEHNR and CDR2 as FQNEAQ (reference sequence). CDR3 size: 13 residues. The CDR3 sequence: CASRAGGLNEQFF. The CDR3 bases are TGTGCCAGCAGGGCGGGGGGGCTCAATGAGCAGTTCTTC.

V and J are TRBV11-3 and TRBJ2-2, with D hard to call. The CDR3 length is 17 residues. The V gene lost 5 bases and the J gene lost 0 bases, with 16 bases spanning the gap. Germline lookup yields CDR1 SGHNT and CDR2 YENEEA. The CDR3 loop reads CASSPRSDPANTGELFF. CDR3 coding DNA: TGTGCCAGCAGCCCAAGGTCGGACCCTGCGAACACCGGGGAGCTGTTTTTT.

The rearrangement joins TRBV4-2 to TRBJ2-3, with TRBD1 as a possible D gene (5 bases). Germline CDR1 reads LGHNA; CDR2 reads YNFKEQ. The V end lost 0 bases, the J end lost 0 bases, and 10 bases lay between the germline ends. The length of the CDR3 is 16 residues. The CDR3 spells CASSQEGAASTDTQYF. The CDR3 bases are TGTGCCAGCAGCCAAGAAGGGGCAGCTAGCACAGATACGCAGTATTTT.

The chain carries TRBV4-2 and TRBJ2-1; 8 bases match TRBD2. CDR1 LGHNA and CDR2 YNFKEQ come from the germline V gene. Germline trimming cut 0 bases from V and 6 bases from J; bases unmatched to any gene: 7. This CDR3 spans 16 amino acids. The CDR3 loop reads CASSQEWRGVFNEQFF. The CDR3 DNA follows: TGTGCCAGCAGCCAAGAATGGCGGGGGGTATTCAATGAGCAGTTCTTC.

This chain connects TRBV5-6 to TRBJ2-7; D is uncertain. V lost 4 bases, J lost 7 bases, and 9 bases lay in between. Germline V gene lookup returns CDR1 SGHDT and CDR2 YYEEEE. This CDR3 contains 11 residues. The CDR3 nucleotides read TGTGCCAGCAGCCGACTGTCGGAGCAGTACTTC. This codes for CASSRLSEQYF. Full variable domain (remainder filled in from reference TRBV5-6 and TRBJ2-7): DAGVTQSPTHLIKTRGQQVTLRCSPKSGHDTVSWYQQALGQGPQFIFQYYEEEERQRGNFPDRFSGHQFPNYSSELNVNALLLGDSALYLCASSRLSEQYFGPGTRLTVT.

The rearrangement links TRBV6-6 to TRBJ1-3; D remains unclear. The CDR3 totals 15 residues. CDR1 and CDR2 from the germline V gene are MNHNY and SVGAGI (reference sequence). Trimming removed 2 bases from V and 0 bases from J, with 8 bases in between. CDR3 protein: CASSYEQISGNTIYF. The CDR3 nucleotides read TGTGCCAGCAGTTACGAACAGATCTCTGGAAACACCATATATTTT.

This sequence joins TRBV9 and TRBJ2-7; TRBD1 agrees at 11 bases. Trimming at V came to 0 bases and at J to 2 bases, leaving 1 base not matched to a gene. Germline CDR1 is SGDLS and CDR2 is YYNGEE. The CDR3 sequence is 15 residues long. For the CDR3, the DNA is TGTGCCAGCAGCGTAGGGGGACAGGGGGCCTACGAGCAGTACTTC. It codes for CASSVGGQGAYEQYF.

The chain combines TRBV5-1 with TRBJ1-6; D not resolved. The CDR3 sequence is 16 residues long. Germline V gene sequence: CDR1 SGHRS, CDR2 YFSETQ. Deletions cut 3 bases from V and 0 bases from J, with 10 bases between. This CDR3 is CASSYRESSYNSPLHF. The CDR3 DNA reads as TGCGCCAGCAGCTATAGAGAAAGCTCCTATAATTCACCCCTCCACTTT.

CDR3 residues: CASSQDTGETQYF. The CDR3 region has the DNA TGTGCCAGCAGCCAGGACACGGGGGAGACCCAGTACTTC. The chain couples TRBV7-2 to TRBJ2-5; D tentatively reads TRBD1 or TRBD2 (5 bases each). From germline, CDR1 is SGHTA and CDR2 FQGNSA. V was clipped by 5 bases and J by 5 bases, with 12 bases between them. This CDR3 contains 13 residues. The full variable domain, completed using reference TRBV7-2 and TRBJ2-5, is GAGVSQSPSNKVTEKGKDVELRCDPISGHTALYWYRQSLGQGLEFLIYFQGNSAPDKSGLPSDRFSAERTGGSVSTLTIQRTQQEDSAVYLCASSQDTGETQYFGPGTRLLVL.

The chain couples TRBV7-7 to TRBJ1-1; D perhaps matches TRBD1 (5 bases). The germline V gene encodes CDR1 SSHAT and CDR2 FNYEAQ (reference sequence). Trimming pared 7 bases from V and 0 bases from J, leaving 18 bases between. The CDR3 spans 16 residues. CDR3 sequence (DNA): TGTGCCAGCACCACCGAGGGGTCTTCGATGAACACTGAAGCTTTCTTT. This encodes CASTTEGSSMNTEAFF.

CDR3 bases: TGTGCCAGCAGCTTATCGGGACAAGCCTACAATGAGCAGTTCTTC. This sequence encodes CASSLSGQAYNEQFF. The J gene is TRBJ2-1, the V gene TRBV11-3; tentatively, D is TRBD1 (6 bases). This CDR3 is 15 amino acids long. Germline lookup yields CDR1 SGHNT and CDR2 YENEEA. V lost 2 bases and J 2 bases, leaving 10 bases between the germline ends.